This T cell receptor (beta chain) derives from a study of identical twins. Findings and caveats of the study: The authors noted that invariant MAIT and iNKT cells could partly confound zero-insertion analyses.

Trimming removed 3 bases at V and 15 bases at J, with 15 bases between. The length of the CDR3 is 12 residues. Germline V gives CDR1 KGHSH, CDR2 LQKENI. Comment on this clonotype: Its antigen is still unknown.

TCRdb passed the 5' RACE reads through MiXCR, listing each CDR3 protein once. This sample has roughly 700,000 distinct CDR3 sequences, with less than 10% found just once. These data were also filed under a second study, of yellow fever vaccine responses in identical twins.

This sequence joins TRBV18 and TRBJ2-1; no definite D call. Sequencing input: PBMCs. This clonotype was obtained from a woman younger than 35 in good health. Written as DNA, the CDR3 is TGTGCCAGCTCACCTCAGCTGCTACAATTGTTCTTC. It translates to CASSPQLLQLFF.